The T cell receptor beta chain under discussion was sequenced for a study of T cells expressing NK-cell markers. Overall study results and limits: Dominant NKG2C+ clonotypes were found to form roughly 1.0-7.5% of CD8+ T cells in 5 or 6 donors.

Comment on this clonotype: Its antigen is unknown.

The CDR3 totals 14 residues. The germline V gene encodes CDR1 DFQATT and CDR2 SNEGSKA (reference sequence). Reanalyzing the 5' RACE reads, TCRdb keeps one entry per CDR3 protein, without DNA. This listing includes 500,000 to 600,000 distinct CDR3 sequences. Source material: blood T cells: a sorted CD56 or NKG2C T cell subset, CD4+ or CD8+ T cells, or bulk PBMC T cells (not recorded which). This chain links TRBV20-1 with TRBJ2-7; the D gene TCRdb calls, TRBD1, cannot be checked with no DNA. The TCR was taken from a man aged 18 to 30 in good health. CDR3 region: CSVPPGTGTYEQYF.